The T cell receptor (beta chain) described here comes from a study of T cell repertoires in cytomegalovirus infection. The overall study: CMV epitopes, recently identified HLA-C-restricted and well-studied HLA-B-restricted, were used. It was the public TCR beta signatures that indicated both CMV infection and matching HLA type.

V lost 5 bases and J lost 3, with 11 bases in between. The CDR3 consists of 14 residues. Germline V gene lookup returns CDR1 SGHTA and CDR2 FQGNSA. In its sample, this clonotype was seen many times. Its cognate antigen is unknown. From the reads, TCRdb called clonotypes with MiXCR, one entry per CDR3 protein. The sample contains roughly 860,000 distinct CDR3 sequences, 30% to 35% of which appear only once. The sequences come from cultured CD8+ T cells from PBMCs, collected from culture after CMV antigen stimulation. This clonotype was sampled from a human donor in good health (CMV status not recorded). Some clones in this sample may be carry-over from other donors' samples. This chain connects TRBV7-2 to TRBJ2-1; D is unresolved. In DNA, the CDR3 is TGTGCCAGCAGCCCTAGTGGTATCTACAATGAGCAGTTCTTC. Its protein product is CASSPSGIYNEQFF.